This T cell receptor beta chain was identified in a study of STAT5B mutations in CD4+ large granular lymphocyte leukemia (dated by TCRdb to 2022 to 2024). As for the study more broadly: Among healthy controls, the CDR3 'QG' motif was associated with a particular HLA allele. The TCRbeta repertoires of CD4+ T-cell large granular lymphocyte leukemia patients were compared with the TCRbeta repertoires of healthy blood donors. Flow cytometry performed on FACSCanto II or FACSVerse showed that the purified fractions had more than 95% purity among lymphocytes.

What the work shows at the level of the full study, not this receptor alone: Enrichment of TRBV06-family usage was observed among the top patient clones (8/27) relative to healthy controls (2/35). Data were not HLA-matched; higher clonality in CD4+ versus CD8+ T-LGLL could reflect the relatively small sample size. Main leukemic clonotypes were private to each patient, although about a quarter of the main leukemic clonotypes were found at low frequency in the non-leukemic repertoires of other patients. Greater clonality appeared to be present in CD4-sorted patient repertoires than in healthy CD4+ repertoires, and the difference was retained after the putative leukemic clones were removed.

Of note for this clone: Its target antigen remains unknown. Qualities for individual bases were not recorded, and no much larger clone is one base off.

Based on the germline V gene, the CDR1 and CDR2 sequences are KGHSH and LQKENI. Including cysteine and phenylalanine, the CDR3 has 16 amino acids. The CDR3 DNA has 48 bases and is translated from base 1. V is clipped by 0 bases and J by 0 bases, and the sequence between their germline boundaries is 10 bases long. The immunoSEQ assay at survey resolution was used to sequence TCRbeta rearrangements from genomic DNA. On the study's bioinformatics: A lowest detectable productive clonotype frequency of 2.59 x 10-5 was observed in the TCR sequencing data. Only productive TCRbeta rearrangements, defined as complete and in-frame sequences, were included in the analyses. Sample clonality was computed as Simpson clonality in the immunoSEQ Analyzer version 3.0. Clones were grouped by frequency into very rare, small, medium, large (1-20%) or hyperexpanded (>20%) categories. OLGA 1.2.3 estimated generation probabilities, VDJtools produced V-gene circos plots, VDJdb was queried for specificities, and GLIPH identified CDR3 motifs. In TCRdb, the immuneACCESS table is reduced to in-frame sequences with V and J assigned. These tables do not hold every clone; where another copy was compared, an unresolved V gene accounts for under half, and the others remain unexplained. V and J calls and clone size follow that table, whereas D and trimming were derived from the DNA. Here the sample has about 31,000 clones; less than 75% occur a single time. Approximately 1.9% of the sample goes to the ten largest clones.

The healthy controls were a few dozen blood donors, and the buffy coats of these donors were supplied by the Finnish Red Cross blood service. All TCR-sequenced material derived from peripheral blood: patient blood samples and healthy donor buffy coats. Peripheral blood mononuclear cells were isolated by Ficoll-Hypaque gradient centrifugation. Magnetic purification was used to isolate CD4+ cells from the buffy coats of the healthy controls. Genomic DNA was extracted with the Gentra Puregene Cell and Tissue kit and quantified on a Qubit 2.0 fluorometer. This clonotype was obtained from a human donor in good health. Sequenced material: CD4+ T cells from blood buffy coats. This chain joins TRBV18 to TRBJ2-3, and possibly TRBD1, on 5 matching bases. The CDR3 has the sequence CASSPPAAGSTDTQYF. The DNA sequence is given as TGTGCCAGCTCACCACCGGCGGCAGGGAGCACAGATACGCAGTATTTT.